The present T cell receptor beta chain was sequenced within a study of T cells in localized non-small cell lung cancer. Study conclusions and caveats: Heterogeneity remains possible, as sequencing covered one tumor region only. Researchers found a median around 50 of the top 100 tumor clones in adjacent lung.

Produced via immunoSEQ multiplex PCR; TCRdb's table is partial and in-frame only. This sample carries about 74,000 clones, approximately 84% of them seen once, and the ten largest clones take roughly 1.4%. In regard to this clone: The antigen remains unidentified.

This sample comprised peripheral blood, obtained before any cancer treatment. The clonotype originates from a female donor of 60 years or more with stage I lung adenocarcinoma.

The CDR3 here is CASSTGGGLTNQPQHF. CDR3 DNA sequence: TGTGCCAGCAGCACAGGTGGGGGGCTCACGAATCAGCCCCAGCATTTT. This chain joins TRBV27 and TRBJ1-5, with a weak D call TRBD1 (6 bases). Trimming cost V 6 bases and J 4 bases, with 19 bases left between them. From germline, CDR1 is MNHEY and CDR2 SMNVEV (reference sequence). CDR3 length: 16 amino acids.